Shown below are 28 T cell receptor beta chains from a single sample sequenced in a study of blood T cell repertoires in COVID-19. Using immunoSEQ multiplex PCR, the repertoire was profiled, and TCRdb retains in-frame clones only, with some absent. The data show 65,000 or so clones, with over 70% seen just once and roughly a tenth held by the top ten. The specimen sequenced was peripheral blood. All receptors derive from a man aged 25-40 years with COVID-19, enrolled during active disease.

This clone occurred once. The rearrangement links TRBV28 to TRBJ1-2; TRBD1 matches 8 bases. Germline CDR1 reads MDHEN; CDR2 reads SYDVKM. This CDR3 is built from 12 residues. The ends lost 6 bases at V and 8 bases at J; junction bases unmatched: 5. The CDR3 bases are TGTGCCAGCAGGTTGGACAGGGACGGCTACACCTTC. Translating gives CASRLDRDGYTF.

This sequence joins TRBV24-1 and TRBJ1-2, with 8 nucleotides matching TRBD1. Losses at the gene ends were 2 bases for V and 5 bases for J; bases not matched to a gene: 3. There are 14 residues in the CDR3. The germline gives CDR1 KGHDR, CDR2 SFDVKD. In DNA form, the CDR3 reads TGTGCCACCAGTGATTCCGGGACAGGTTATGGCTACACCTTC. This gives the protein CATSDSGTGYGYTF.

The chain employs TRBV6-5 and TRBJ1-6; 10 bases are a match to TRBD1. This CDR3 contains 16 residues. The germline gives CDR1 MNHEY, CDR2 SVGAGI. Trimming took 0 bases from V and 7 from J; bases not matched to a gene: 3. The CDR3 reads CASSYSRDRGNSPLHF. For the CDR3, the DNA is TGTGCCAGCAGTTACTCGAGGGACAGGGGAAATTCACCCCTCCACTTT.

The chain employs TRBV5-1 and TRBJ2-5; D is possibly TRBD2 (6 bases). This CDR3 has 13 amino acids. Germline V gene data show CDR1 as SGHRS and CDR2 as YFSETQ. With 4 bases removed from V and 4 bases from J, the gap between germline ends came to 11 bases. DNA of the CDR3: TGCGCCAGCAGCGGAGGAGGGCGAGAGACCCAGTACTTC. It yields the protein CASSGGGRETQYF.

This chain uses TRBV28 with TRBJ1-5; 8 nucleotides align to TRBD1. The V gene's germline CDR1 is MDHEN and CDR2 SYDVKM. The CDR3 sequence is 19 residues long. V shed 3 bases and J 2 bases; nucleotides not matched to a gene: 15. The CDR3, as DNA: TGTGCCAGCAGTTTCCCAACAGGGCCAGGGGGCGACGGCAATCAGCCCCAGCATTTT. This sequence encodes CASSFPTGPGGDGNQPQHF. Together with reference TRBV28 and TRBJ1-5, the CDR3 gives the full variable domain: DVKVTQSSRYLVKRTGEKVFLECVQDMDHENMFWYRQDPGLGLRLIYFSYDVKMKEKGDIPEGYSVSREKKERFSLILESASTNQTSMYLCASSFPTGPGGDGNQPQHFGDGTRLSIL.

The rearrangement joins TRBV7-9 to TRBJ1-1; TRBD1 is a possible D gene (6 bases). The germline V gene has CDR1 SEHNR and CDR2 FQNEAQ (reference sequence). The CDR3 length is 14 residues. V lost 6 bases and J lost 2, with 13 bases in between. CDR3 amino acids: CASSTSRGNTEAFF. CDR3 nucleotides: TGTGCCAGCAGTACAAGCAGGGGAAACACTGAAGCTTTCTTT. The complete variable domain, with remaining parts taken from reference TRBV7-9 and TRBJ1-1, reads DTGVSQNPRHKITKRGQNVTFRCDPISEHNRLYWYRQTLGQGPEFLTYFQNEAQLEKSRLLSDRFSAERPKGSFSTLEIQRTEQGDSAMYLCASSTSRGNTEAFFGQGTRLTVV.

This rearrangement joins TRBV9 to TRBJ1-1; a possible D gene is TRBD1 (6 bases). The germline V gene has CDR1 SGDLS and CDR2 YYNGEE. Trimming left V 5 bases short and J 5 bases short, with 10 bases between. The CDR3 is 12 residues long. The CDR3 DNA follows: TGTGCCAGCAGTCCAGGACAGACTGAAGCTTTCTTT. This sequence encodes CASSPGQTEAFF.

The genes are TRBV6-5 and TRBJ1-1; no reliable D call. Germline V gene sequence: CDR1 MNHEY, CDR2 SVGAGI. This CDR3 is 13 amino acids long. Trimming removed 7 bases at V and 1 base at J, with 10 bases between. As DNA, the CDR3 is TGTGCCAGCACCAAAACACAGAACACTGAAGCTTTCTTT. This sequence encodes CASTKTQNTEAFF.

This chain joins TRBV19 and TRBJ2-7, with 11 bases lining up with TRBD2. Germline loops: CDR1 LNHDA, CDR2 SQIVND (reference sequence). V was pared by 5 bases and J by 7 bases, with 4 bases of the junction left unmatched. The CDR3 spans 13 residues. The CDR3 sequence: CASSLAGGLEQYF. The CDR3 DNA sequence: TGTGCCAGTAGTCTAGCGGGAGGATTAGAGCAGTACTTC.

The chain links TRBV15 to TRBJ2-7; TRBD1 aligns across 8 bases. With 8 bases clipped from V and 8 bases from J, the junction kept 5 bases outside the gene matches. Germline CDR1 reads LNHNV; CDR2 reads YYDKDF (reference sequence). This CDR3 spans 11 amino acids. The CDR3 sequence is CATESGGKQYF. The CDR3 DNA follows: TGTGCCACCGAATCAGGGGGCAAGCAGTACTTC.

V and J are TRBV7-2 and TRBJ2-7, with D possibly TRBD2 on 5 matching bases. This CDR3 contains 15 residues. The germline gives CDR1 SGHTA, CDR2 FQGNSA. V lost 2 bases to trimming and J lost 5 bases, with 16 bases between them. CDR3 sequence: CASSLSALRAHEQYF. For the CDR3, the DNA is TGTGCCAGCAGCTTATCTGCTTTGCGGGCCCACGAGCAGTACTTC.

V usage is TRBV13 and J usage is TRBJ2-6; D not resolved. The V end was cut by 1 base, the J end by 0 bases, with 7 bases between. The length of the CDR3 is 16 residues. Germline V lookup: CDR1 PRHDT, CDR2 FYEKMQ (reference sequence). The CDR3 spells CASSLVMSSGANVLTF. The CDR3 region has the DNA TGTGCCAGCAGCTTAGTGATGAGCTCTGGGGCCAACGTCCTGACTTTC.

V is TRBV19 and J is TRBJ2-4, with D possibly matching TRBD1 (5 bases). Germline values: CDR1 LNHDA, CDR2 SQIVND (reference sequence). The V and J ends lost 6 bases and 0 bases respectively, with 12 bases between them. This CDR3 region has 15 residues. The CDR3 DNA is TGTGCCAGTAGGACCCCGCAGGGAGCCAAAAACATTCAGTACTTC. It codes for CASRTPQGAKNIQYF.

The chain recombines TRBV5-5 with TRBJ2-7; a possible D gene is TRBD1 (5 bases). The ends were cut back, 6 bases at V and 5 bases at J, with 18 bases in the middle. Per the germline V gene, CDR1 is SGHKS and CDR2 is YYEKEE (reference sequence). This CDR3 is 14 amino acids long. The CDR3 nucleotides are TGTGCCAGCACTCCCCAGGCAGGGTCGGACGAGCAGTACTTC. Translating gives CASTPQAGSDEQYF.

The chain employs TRBV3-1 (or the pseudogene TRBV3-2) and TRBJ1-4; unclear D gene. Trimming left V 1 base short and J 0 bases short, with 9 bases between. Germline V gene sequence: CDR1 LGHDT, CDR2 YNNKEL (reference sequence). The CDR3 is 16 amino acids. For the CDR3, the DNA is TGTGCCAGCAGCCAAGTTCACAGCCCAACTAATGAAAAACTGTTTTTT. Translating it yields CASSQVHSPTNEKLFF.

The V call is TRBV6-1, the J call TRBJ2-7, with a weak D call TRBD1 (7 bases). V gave up 1 base and J gave up 5 bases, with 15 bases separating them. The CDR3 sequence is 15 residues long. Germline V CDR1 and CDR2: MNHNS, SASEGT. The CDR3 loop is CASSEGGRGRNEQYF. In DNA, the CDR3 is TGTGCCAGCAGTGAAGGAGGCAGGGGGAGGAACGAGCAGTACTTC.

CDR3 coding DNA: TGTGCCAGCAGCTTAGAGGGCGGGAGGGCCTCCAATGAGCAGTTCTTC. Protein product: CASSLEGGRASNEQFF. The chain employs TRBV7-2 and TRBJ2-1; 9 nucleotides match TRBD2. V lost 1 base to trimming and J lost 6 bases; unmatched junction nucleotides: 7. The germline CDR1 and CDR2 sequences are SGHTA and FQGNSA. The CDR3 spans 16 residues.

This chain joins TRBV19 and TRBJ1-5; 9 bases line up with TRBD1. V lost 7 bases, J lost 2 bases, and 6 bases stayed unmatched. From germline, CDR1 is LNHDA and CDR2 SQIVND (reference sequence). The CDR3 is made up of 15 amino acids. Written as DNA, the CDR3 is TGTGCCAGTACCGGGACAGGGTTCGGCAATCAGCCCCAGCATTTT. This gives the protein CASTGTGFGNQPQHF.

The chain carries TRBV20-1 and TRBJ1-2; D unresolved. CDR1 and CDR2 (germline): DFQATT, SNEGSKA (reference sequence). V lost 7 bases and J lost 2, with 8 bases in between. There are 11 residues in the CDR3. The CDR3 here is CSGRENYGYTF. The CDR3 DNA sequence: TGCAGTGGGAGGGAAAACTATGGCTACACCTTC.

For the CDR3, the DNA is TGTGCCATCAGGGACTACCCGAACACCGGGGAGCTGTTTTTT. Translated, it gives CAIRDYPNTGELFF. V is TRBV10-3 and J is TRBJ2-2; D perhaps matches TRBD2 (6 bases). Germline lookup yields CDR1 ENHRY and CDR2 SYGVKD. The germline V and J ends were trimmed by 6 bases and 0 bases, with 8 bases remaining between them. CDR3 length: 14 amino acids.

J is TRBJ1-3 and V is TRBV5-4; a weak D match, TRBD1 (5 bases). The CDR3 runs to 13 residues. Per the germline V gene, CDR1 is SGHNT and CDR2 is YYREEE (reference sequence). Trimming removed 2 bases from V and 6 bases from J, with 9 bases in between. CDR3 amino acids: CASSFAGVNTIYF. In nucleotides, the CDR3 is TGTGCCAGCAGCTTCGCGGGGGTAAACACCATATATTTT.

Only a few counts were recorded for this clone. This chain links TRBV5-1 with TRBJ1-1; tentative D call: TRBD1 (5 bases). V dropped 3 bases and J dropped 5 bases, with 8 bases sitting between them. CDR1 is SGHRS, CDR2 YFSETQ, per germline. This CDR3 region has 12 residues. The CDR3 coding sequence is TGCGCCAGCAGCTATGGGGGGACTGAAGCTTTCTTT. Encoded protein: CASSYGGTEAFF.

CDR3 in DNA: TGCAGCGTTGAAGATCGGAGACAGGGGAACACTGAAGCTTTCTTT. Encoded protein: CSVEDRRQGNTEAFF. The gene calls are TRBV29-1 and TRBJ1-1; 7 positions agree with TRBD1. The V segment lost 0 bases and the J segment 1 base; nucleotides outside the gene matches: 5. The CDR3 covers 15 residues. Germline-derived CDR1 and CDR2 are SQVTM and ANQGSEA.

The gene calls are TRBV6-5 and TRBJ1-1, with a possible D match to TRBD1 (5 bases). V was trimmed by 7 bases and J by 6 bases, leaving 12 bases between them. Germline-derived CDR1 and CDR2 are MNHEY and SVGAGI. The CDR3 runs 12 residues. The CDR3 DNA follows: TGTGCCAGCACAGGGAATCGGGCTGAAGCTTTCTTT. Translation: CASTGNRAEAFF.

The chain couples TRBV7-2 to TRBJ2-3; no reliable D call. Deletions cut 5 bases from V and 1 base from J, with 13 bases between. The CDR3 length is 15 residues. Germline CDR1 is SGHTA and CDR2 is FQGNSA. The CDR3 region has the DNA TGTGCCAGCAGCGTGAATGGGCAGCGCACAGATACGCAGTATTTT. It yields the protein CASSVNGQRTDTQYF.

The chain couples TRBV11-3 to TRBJ1-1; weak D call: TRBD1 (5 bases). Per the germline V gene, CDR1 is SGHNT and CDR2 is YENEEA. The CDR3 extends over 12 amino acids. V dropped 1 base and J dropped 9 bases, with 9 bases sitting between them. As DNA, the CDR3 is TGTGCCAGCAGCTTAGGGCAGGGTAAAGCTTTCTTT. As protein: CASSLGQGKAFF. Looking up the rest from reference TRBV11-3 and TRBJ1-1 gives the full variable domain: EAGVVQSPRYKIIEKKQPVAFWCNPISGHNTLYWYLQNLGQGPELLIRYENEEAVDDSQLPKDRFSAERLKGVDSTLKIQPAELGDSAVYLCASSLGQGKAFFGQGTRLTVV.

The CDR3 DNA reads as TGTGCCATCAGTGAGCCCGGGGACACAGATACGCAGTATTTT. The encoded protein is CAISEPGDTDTQYF. The chain has TRBV10-3 and TRBJ2-3; possibly TRBD2 for D (5 bases). Germline-derived CDR1 and CDR2 are ENHRY and SYGVKD. The CDR3 is 14 residues long. V lost 2 bases and J 2 bases, leaving 8 bases between the germline ends.

This CDR3 is CAILEQYF. The CDR3 region has the DNA TGTGCCATCCTAGAGCAGTACTTC. The chain is built from TRBV21-1 and TRBJ2-7; TRBD2, the D gene given by the table, was not confirmed from the DNA. TRBV21-1 is a recognized pseudogene. The CDR3 extends over 8 amino acids.